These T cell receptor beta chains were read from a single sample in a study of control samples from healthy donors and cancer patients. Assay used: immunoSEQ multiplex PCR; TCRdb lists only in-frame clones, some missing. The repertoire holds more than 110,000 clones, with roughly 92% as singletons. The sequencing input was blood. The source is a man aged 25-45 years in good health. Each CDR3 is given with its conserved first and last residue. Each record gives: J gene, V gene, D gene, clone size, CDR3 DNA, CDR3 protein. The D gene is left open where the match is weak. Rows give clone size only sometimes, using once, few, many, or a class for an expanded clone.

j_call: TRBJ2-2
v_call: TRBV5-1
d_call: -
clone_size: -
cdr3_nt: TGCGCCAGCAGCCCCTCGCAAACCGGGGAGCTGTTTTTT
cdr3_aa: CASSPSQTGELFF

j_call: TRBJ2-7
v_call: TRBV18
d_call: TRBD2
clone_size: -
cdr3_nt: TGTGCCAGCTCAGGGACTAGCGGGAGCCACGAGCAGTACTTC
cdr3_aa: CASSGTSGSHEQYF

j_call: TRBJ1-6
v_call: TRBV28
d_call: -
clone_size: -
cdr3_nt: TGTGCCAGCAGTTTTCGGGGGAATAATTCACCCCTCCACTTT
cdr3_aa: CASSFRGNNSPLHF

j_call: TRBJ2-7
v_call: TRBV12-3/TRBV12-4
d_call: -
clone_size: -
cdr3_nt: TGTGCCAGCAGCCGGGGACGATACGAGCAGTACTTC
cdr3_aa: CASSRGRYEQYF

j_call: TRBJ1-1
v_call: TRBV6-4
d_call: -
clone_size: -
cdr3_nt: TGTGCCAGCAGTCCGGATCAAGGCACTGAAGCTTTCTTT
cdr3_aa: CASSPDQGTEAFF

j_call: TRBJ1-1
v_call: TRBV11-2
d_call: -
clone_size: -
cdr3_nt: TGTGCCAGCAGCTTAGCCGACGGCCGGGCGCAGCCCGTCACTGAAGCTTTCTTT
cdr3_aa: CASSLADGRAQPVTEAFF

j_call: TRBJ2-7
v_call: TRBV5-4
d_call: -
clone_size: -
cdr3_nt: TGTGCCAGCAGCTTGGATGCGGTGACAGTAAGTTCCTACGAGCAGTACTTC
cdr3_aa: CASSLDAVTVSSYEQYF

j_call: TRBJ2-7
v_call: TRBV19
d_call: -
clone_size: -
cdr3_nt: TGTGCCAGTAGTATAGGGGTGGGAGGATACGAGCAGTACTTC
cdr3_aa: CASSIGVGGYEQYF

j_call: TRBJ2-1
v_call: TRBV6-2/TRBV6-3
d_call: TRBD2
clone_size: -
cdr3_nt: TGTGCCAGCAGTCCCGGGACTAGCGGGAAGAGCTCCTACAATGAGCAGTTCTTC
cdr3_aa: CASSPGTSGKSSYNEQFF

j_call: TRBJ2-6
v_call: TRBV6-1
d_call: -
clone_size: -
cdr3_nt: TGTGCCAGCAGTGAGTCGGAAGGGGCCAACGTCCTGACTTTC
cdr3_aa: CASSESEGANVLTF

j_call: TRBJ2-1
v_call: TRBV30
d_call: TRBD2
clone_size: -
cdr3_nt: TGTGCCTGGAACCGCCGACTAGCGGGCTTCTCCTACAATGAGCAGTTCTTC
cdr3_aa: CAWNRRLAGFSYNEQFF

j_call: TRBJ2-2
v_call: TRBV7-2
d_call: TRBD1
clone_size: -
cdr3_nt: TGTGCCAGCAAACAAAGGGGGCTCGGGACCGGGGAGCTGTTTTTT
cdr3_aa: CASKQRGLGTGELFF

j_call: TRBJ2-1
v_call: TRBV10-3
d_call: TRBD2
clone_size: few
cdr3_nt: TGTGCCATCAGCTCAGGGAGGGTAGTAACTGAGCAGTTCTTC
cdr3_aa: CAISSGRVVTEQFF

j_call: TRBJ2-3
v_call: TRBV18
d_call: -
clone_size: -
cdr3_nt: TGTGCCAGCTCACGAATAGGAGGAAACACAGATACGCAGTATTTT
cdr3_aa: CASSRIGGNTDTQYF

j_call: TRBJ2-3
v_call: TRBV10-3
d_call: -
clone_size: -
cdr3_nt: TGTGCCATCAGTGAGTTCCACGGGGCTCAAGATACGCAGTATTTT
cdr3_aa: CAISEFHGAQDTQYF

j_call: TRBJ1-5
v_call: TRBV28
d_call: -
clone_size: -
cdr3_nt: TGTGCCAGCAGTTTATACCGCGTGGTAAGTCAGCCCCAGCATTTT
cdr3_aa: CASSLYRVVSQPQHF

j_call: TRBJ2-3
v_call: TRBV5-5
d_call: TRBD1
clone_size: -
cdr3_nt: TGTGCCAGCAGGGTACCGGGACAGAATACGCAGTATTTT
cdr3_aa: CASRVPGQNTQYF

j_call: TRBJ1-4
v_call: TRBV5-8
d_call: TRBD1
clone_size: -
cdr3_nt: TGTGCCAGCAGCTTCTGGGACAGGATGGAAAAACTGTTTTTT
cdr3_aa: CASSFWDRMEKLFF